This TCR beta chain was captured in a study of early T cells in non-severe SARS-CoV-2 infection. Study background: Bulk RNA from unsorted whole blood was sequenced; chains were unpaired.

Individual cDNA molecules received unique molecular identifiers during library preparation. TCRdb redid the calling of the 5' RACE reads with MiXCR, one entry per CDR3 protein. The table has some 57,000 distinct CDR3 sequences, 8% to 9% seen once. V was clipped by 6 bases and J by 3 bases, with 11 bases between them. Germline values: CDR1 ENHRY, CDR2 SYGVKD. The length of the CDR3 is 13 residues. In this sample, this clonotype turned up a few times. Its antigen is not known. Study results and limitations: Sequences matched to VDJdb favored anti-spike CD8 responses, while private and CD4 specificities were missed.

The V and J genes are TRBV10-3 and TRBJ2-5, with D maybe TRBD2 (5 bases). This TCR was sampled from an adult who was a healthcare worker with PCR-confirmed SARS-CoV-2 infection or an uninfected control (not recorded which). Material: whole blood. For the CDR3, the DNA is TGTGCCATCAGGACGGAGACTAAAGAGACCCAGTACTTC. It yields the protein CAIRTETKETQYF.